The 20 T cell receptor beta chains below were found in one sample sequenced in a study of PD-1 blockade in classical Hodgkin lymphoma. Produced via immunoSEQ multiplex PCR; TCRdb's table is partial and in-frame only. The sample shows 30,000 or so clones, 75% to 95% of them seen only once. Brentuximab vedotin exposure varied, and every patient relapsed after autologous stem cell transplantation. Negative magnetic selection isolated CD4+ T cells from thawed PBMCs. Sequences were derived from CD4+ T cells from blood, sampled at baseline. These receptors came from a human donor with classical Hodgkin lymphoma.

The chain couples TRBV11-1 to TRBJ2-1; 9 bases line up with TRBD1. The trim removed 0 bases at V and 6 bases at J, leaving 6 bases unmatched. The germline V gene encodes CDR1 SGHAT and CDR2 FQDESV (reference sequence). CDR3 length equals 16 residues. CDR3 in amino acids: CASSLAPGQGSNEQFF. In DNA form, the CDR3 reads TGTGCCAGCAGCTTAGCCCCCGGACAGGGGAGCAATGAGCAGTTCTTC.

This chain uses TRBV5-4 with TRBJ2-1; the D is unclear. Between the trimmed V and J ends, which lost 4 bases and 8 bases, there was a span of 16 bases. The CDR3 totals 14 residues. Germline V gives CDR1 SGHNT, CDR2 YYREEE (reference sequence). The CDR3 region has the DNA TGTGCCAGCAGCAGACTCGGACCCGTCCATGAGCAGTTCTTC. Translation: CASSRLGPVHEQFF. The whole variable domain, remainder taken from reference TRBV5-4 and TRBJ2-1, is ETGVTQSPTHLIKTRGQQVTLRCSSQSGHNTVSWYQQALGQGPQFIFQYYREEENGRGNFPPRFSGLQFPNYSSELNVNALELDDSALYLCASSRLGPVHEQFFGPGTRLTVL.

This clone showed up just once. The V gene is TRBV19, the J gene TRBJ2-1, with a tentative D call TRBD2 (6 bases). The CDR3 is 15 amino acids. CDR1 and CDR2 (germline): LNHDA, SQIVND (reference sequence). Between the trimmed V and J ends, which lost 5 bases and 9 bases, there was a span of 20 bases. The CDR3 sequence is CASSVGVGRMGEQFF. The CDR3, as DNA: TGTGCCAGTAGTGTTGGGGTAGGGAGGATGGGTGAGCAGTTCTTC.

This chain links TRBV7-8 with TRBJ1-2; possibly TRBD1 for D (5 bases). Trimming cost V 1 base and J 4 bases, with 7 bases left between them. The CDR3 sequence is 13 residues long. Germline V CDR1 and CDR2: SGHVS, FQNEAQ. The CDR3 region has the DNA TGTGCCAGCAGCTTAGACAGGAGCTATGGCTACACCTTC. Translation: CASSLDRSYGYTF.

The chain links TRBV5-1 to TRBJ1-1; 10 bases align to TRBD1. The ends lost 3 bases at V and 4 bases at J; junction bases unmatched: 6. The CDR3 loop spans 15 amino acids. Germline-derived CDR1 and CDR2 are SGHRS and YFSETQ. The CDR3 DNA is TGCGCCAGCAGCTCCCTGACAGGGGGCTTCACTGAAGCTTTCTTT. Translating gives CASSSLTGGFTEAFF.

This chain uses TRBV28 with TRBJ2-7, with 10 nucleotides matching TRBD2. The length of the CDR3 is 14 residues. CDR1 is MDHEN and CDR2 is SYDVKM in the germline V gene. V lost 7 bases, J lost 1 base, and 4 bases stayed unmatched. CDR3 region: CASNPSGRSYEQYF. DNA for the CDR3: TGTGCCAGCAACCCTAGCGGGAGATCCTACGAGCAGTACTTC.

CDR3 protein: CASSLVRADTEAFF. In nucleotides, the CDR3 is TGTGCCAGCAGCTTGGTCAGGGCGGACACTGAAGCTTTCTTT. The genes are TRBV5-6 and TRBJ1-1, with D perhaps matching TRBD1 (5 bases). There are 14 residues in the CDR3. The V gene's germline CDR1 is SGHDT and CDR2 YYEEEE. Deletions cut 0 bases from V and 3 bases from J, with 9 bases between.

The chain couples TRBV18 to TRBJ1-4; no firm D call. Germline V gene lookup returns CDR1 KGHSH and CDR2 LQKENI. This CDR3 spans 14 amino acids. V lost 0 bases to trimming and J lost 7 bases, with 9 bases between them. The CDR3 sequence is CASSPPSRLEKLFF. The CDR3 region has the DNA TGTGCCAGCTCACCACCCTCCCGACTTGAAAAACTGTTTTTT. Together with reference TRBV18 and TRBJ1-4, the CDR3 gives the full variable domain: NAGVMQNPRHLVRRRGQEARLRCSPMKGHSHVYWYRQLPEEGLKFMVYLQKENIIDESGMPKERFSAEFPKEGPSILRIQQVVRGDSAAYFCASSPPSRLEKLFFGSGTQLSVL.

The chain links TRBV18 to TRBJ1-1, with D unresolved. The ends were cut back, 2 bases at V and 1 base at J, with 11 bases in the middle. The CDR3 runs 15 residues. Germline V gene lookup returns CDR1 KGHSH and CDR2 LQKENI. The CDR3 region is CASSPLSRGNTEAFF. The CDR3 coding sequence is TGTGCCAGCTCACCATTGTCTCGCGGGAACACTGAAGCTTTCTTT. Drawing the rest from reference TRBV18 and TRBJ1-1, the complete variable domain is NAGVMQNPRHLVRRRGQEARLRCSPMKGHSHVYWYRQLPEEGLKFMVYLQKENIIDESGMPKERFSAEFPKEGPSILRIQQVVRGDSAAYFCASSPLSRGNTEAFFGQGTRLTVV.

Turning to this clone: A junction boundary mismatches the germline segment, possibly from a read error. The rearrangement links TRBV18 to TRBJ2-7; no clear D. Germline CDR1 KGHSH, CDR2 LQKENI. The CDR3 spans 16 residues. Here the CDR3 DNA reads TGTGCCAGCTCCCCACCGGGTACGGGCTCTCGCTACGAGCAGTACTTC. Its translation: CASSPPGTGSRYEQYF.

J is TRBJ2-3 and V is TRBV29-1, with 10 bases fitting TRBD2. V was clipped by 6 bases and J by 4 bases; unmatched bases: 4. CDR1 is SQVTM and CDR2 is ANQGSEA in the germline V gene. The CDR3 contains 13 residues. The CDR3 bases are TGCAGCGTCAGGGGGACTAGCGCAGATACGCAGTATTTT. Translated: CSVRGTSADTQYF.

V is TRBV25-1 and J is TRBJ2-7, with 11 bases lining up with TRBD1. The germline CDR1 and CDR2 sequences are MGHDK and SYGVNS. This CDR3 contains 14 residues. The V and J ends lost 6 bases and 1 base, in that order; junction bases with no gene match: 2. Here the CDR3 DNA reads TGTGCCAGCAGGGGGACAGGGGGTTCCTACGAGCAGTACTTC. This encodes CASRGTGGSYEQYF.

The chain combines TRBV21-1 with TRBJ2-3; TRBD1 is the table's D call and was not checked against the DNA. TRBV21-1 counts as a pseudogene. The CDR3 spans 16 residues. CDR3 loop: CAMSSGTKGGTDTQYF. CDR3 sequence (DNA): TGTGCCATGTCATCCGGGACCAAGGGGGGCACAGATACGCAGTATTTT.

The V gene is TRBV9, the J gene TRBJ1-5, with 7 bases aligning to TRBD1. CDR3 size: 14 residues. CDR1 and CDR2 (germline): SGDLS, YYNGEE. The V segment lost 3 bases and the J segment 7 bases; nucleotides outside the gene matches: 7. CDR3 protein: CASSDTGVFQPQHF. CDR3 nucleotides: TGTGCCAGCAGCGATACAGGGGTTTTCCAGCCCCAGCATTTT.

This rearrangement joins TRBV5-1 to TRBJ2-2; possibly TRBD1 for D (6 bases). In germline, CDR1 is SGHRS, CDR2 YFSETQ. Trimming removed 2 bases at V and 11 bases at J, with 16 bases between. The CDR3 consists of 14 residues. The CDR3 region is CASSLSQTGLELFF. The CDR3 DNA reads TGCGCCAGCAGCTTAAGTCAGACAGGCCTAGAGCTGTTTTTT.

The chain has TRBV5-4 and TRBJ1-2, with 9 bases identical to TRBD1. The CDR3 spans 13 residues. Trimming cost V 4 bases and J 8 bases; bases outside gene matches: 6. CDR1 and CDR2 from the germline V gene are SGHNT and YYREEE (reference sequence). The CDR3 DNA follows: TGTGCCAGCAGCCCACAGGGGGCGCGGGGCTACACCTTC. This translates into CASSPQGARGYTF. The variable domain in full, completed from reference TRBV5-4 and TRBJ1-2, reads ETGVTQSPTHLIKTRGQQVTLRCSSQSGHNTVSWYQQALGQGPQFIFQYYREEENGRGNFPPRFSGLQFPNYSSELNVNALELDDSALYLCASSPQGARGYTFGSGTRLTVV.

The V and J genes are TRBV4-1 and TRBJ2-4; 13 nucleotides agree with TRBD2. CDR1 is MGHRA and CDR2 is YSYEKL in the germline V gene. The CDR3 covers 18 residues. The ends lost 1 base at V and 1 base at J; junction bases unmatched: 4. The CDR3 nucleotides read TGCGCCAGCAGCCAAGGACTAGCGGGGGGTAGGGCCAAAAACATTCAGTACTTC. This encodes CASSQGLAGGRAKNIQYF.

The chain combines TRBV5-4 with TRBJ2-5; 7 positions match TRBD2. Germline trimming cut 0 bases from V and 5 bases from J; bases unmatched to any gene: 13. The CDR3 is 17 amino acids. CDR1 and CDR2 from the germline V gene are SGHNT and YYREEE (reference sequence). The chain's CDR3 is CASSLAFAGADEETQYF. For the CDR3, the DNA is TGTGCCAGCAGCTTGGCCTTCGCGGGAGCCGACGAGGAGACCCAGTACTTC.

The rearrangement links TRBV10-3 to TRBJ2-7, with D possibly called TRBD1 or TRBD2 (6 bases each). The CDR3 consists of 17 residues. The ends were cut back, 6 bases at V and 2 bases at J, with 23 bases in the middle. Germline lookup yields CDR1 ENHRY and CDR2 SYGVKD. Written as DNA, the CDR3 is TGTGCCATCAGGGACCGGAGCGACGGTCGGGGGCCCTACGAGCAGTACTTC. Encoded protein: CAIRDRSDGRGPYEQYF.

The chain joins TRBV7-9 to TRBJ2-1; 8 nucleotides line up with TRBD1. CDR3 length equals 19 residues. Trimming at V came to 5 bases and at J to 7 bases, leaving 22 bases not matched to a gene. The germline CDR1 and CDR2 sequences are SEHNR and FQNEAQ (reference sequence). The CDR3 reads CASSARGSSPDRGRNEQFF. The CDR3 DNA is TGTGCCAGCAGCGCTCGGGGATCATCACCCGACAGGGGTCGTAATGAGCAGTTCTTC.